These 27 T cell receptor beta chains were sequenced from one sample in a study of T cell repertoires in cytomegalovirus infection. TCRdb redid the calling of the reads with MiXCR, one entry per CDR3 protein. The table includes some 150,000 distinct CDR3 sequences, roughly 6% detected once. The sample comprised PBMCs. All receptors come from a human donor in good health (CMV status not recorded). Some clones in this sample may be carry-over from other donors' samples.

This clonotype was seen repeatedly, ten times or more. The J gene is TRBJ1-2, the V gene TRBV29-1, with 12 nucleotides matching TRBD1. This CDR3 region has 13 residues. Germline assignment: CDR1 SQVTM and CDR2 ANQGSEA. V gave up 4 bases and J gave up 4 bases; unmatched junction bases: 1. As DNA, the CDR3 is TGCAGCGTTGGGGGACAGGGGGCCTATGGCTACACCTTC. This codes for CSVGGQGAYGYTF.

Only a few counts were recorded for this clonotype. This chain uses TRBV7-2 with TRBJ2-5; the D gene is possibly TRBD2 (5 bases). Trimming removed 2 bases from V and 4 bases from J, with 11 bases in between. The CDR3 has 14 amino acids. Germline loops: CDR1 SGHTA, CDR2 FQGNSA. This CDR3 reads CASSLSWRSETQYF. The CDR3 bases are TGTGCCAGCAGCTTAAGCTGGAGGTCAGAGACCCAGTACTTC. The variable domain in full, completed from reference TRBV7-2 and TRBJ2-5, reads GAGVSQSPSNKVTEKGKDVELRCDPISGHTALYWYRQSLGQGLEFLIYFQGNSAPDKSGLPSDRFSAERTGGSVSTLTIQRTQQEDSAVYLCASSLSWRSETQYFGPGTRLLVL.

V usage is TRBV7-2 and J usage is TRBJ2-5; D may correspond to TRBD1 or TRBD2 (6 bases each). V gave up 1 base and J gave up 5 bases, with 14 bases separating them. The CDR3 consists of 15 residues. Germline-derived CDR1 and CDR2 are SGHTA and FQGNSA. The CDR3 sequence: CASSLVPGAGETQYF. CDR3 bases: TGTGCCAGCAGCTTAGTTCCGGGGGCGGGGGAGACCCAGTACTTC.

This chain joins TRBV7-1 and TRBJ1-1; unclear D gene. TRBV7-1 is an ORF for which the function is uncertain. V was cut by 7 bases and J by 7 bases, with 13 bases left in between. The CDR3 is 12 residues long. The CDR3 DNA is TGTGCCAGCACACCGCGGGCGGGTGAAGCTTTCTTT. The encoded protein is CASTPRAGEAFF.

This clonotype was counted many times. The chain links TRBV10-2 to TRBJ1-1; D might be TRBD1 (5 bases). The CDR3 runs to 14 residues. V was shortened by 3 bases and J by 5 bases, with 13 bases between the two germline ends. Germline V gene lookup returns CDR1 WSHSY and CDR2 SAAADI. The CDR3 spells CASSDLGKGTEAFF. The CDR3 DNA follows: TGCGCCAGCAGTGATTTGGGGAAGGGGACTGAAGCTTTCTTT.

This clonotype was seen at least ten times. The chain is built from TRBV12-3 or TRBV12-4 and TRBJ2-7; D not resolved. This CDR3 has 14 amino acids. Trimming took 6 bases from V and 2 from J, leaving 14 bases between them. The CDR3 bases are TGTGCCAGCAGGCCCCCTGACCGAACCTACGAGCAGTACTTC. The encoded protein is CASRPPDRTYEQYF.

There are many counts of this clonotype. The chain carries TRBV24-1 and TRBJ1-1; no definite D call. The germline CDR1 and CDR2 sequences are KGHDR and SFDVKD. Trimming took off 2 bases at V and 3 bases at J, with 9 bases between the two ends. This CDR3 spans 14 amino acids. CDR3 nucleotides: TGTGCCACCAGTGATTCGGGTGGCCACACTGAAGCTTTCTTT. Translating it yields CATSDSGGHTEAFF.

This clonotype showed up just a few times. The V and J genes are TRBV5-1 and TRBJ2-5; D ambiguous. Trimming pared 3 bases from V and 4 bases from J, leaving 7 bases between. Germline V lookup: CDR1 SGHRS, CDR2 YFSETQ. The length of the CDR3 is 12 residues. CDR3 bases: TGCGCCAGCAGCTGGGAAAGAGAGACCCAGTACTTC. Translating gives CASSWERETQYF.

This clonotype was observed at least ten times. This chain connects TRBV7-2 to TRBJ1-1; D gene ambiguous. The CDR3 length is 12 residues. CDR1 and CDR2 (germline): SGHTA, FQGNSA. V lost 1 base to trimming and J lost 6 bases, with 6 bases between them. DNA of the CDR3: TGTGCCAGCAGCTTAGACAGAGCTGAAGCTTTCTTT. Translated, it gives CASSLDRAEAFF.

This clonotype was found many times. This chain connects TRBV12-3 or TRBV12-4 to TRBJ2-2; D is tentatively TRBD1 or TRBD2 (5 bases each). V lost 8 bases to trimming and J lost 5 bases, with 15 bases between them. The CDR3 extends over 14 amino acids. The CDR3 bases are TGTGCCAGCCTTTGGGGCCGGAGGACCGGGGAGCTGTTTTTT. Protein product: CASLWGRRTGELFF.

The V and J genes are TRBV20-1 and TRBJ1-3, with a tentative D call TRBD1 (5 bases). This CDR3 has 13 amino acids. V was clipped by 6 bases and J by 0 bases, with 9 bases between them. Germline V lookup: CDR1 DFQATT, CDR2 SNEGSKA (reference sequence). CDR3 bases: TGCAGTGCGGCAGGGCCCTCTGGAAACACCATATATTTT. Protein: CSAAGPSGNTIYF.

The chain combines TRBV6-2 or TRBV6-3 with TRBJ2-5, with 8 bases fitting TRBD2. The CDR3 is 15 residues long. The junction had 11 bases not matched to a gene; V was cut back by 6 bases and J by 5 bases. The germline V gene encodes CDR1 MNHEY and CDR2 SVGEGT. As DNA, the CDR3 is TGTGCCAGCAGAAAGACGGGGGGGACCCTCGAGACCCAGTACTTC. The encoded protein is CASRKTGGTLETQYF.

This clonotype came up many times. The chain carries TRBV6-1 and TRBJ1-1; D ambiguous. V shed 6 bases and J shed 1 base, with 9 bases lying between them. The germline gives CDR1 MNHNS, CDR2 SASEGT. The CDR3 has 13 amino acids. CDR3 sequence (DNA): TGTGCCAGCAGGAGGGATCCGAACACTGAAGCTTTCTTT. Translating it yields CASRRDPNTEAFF.

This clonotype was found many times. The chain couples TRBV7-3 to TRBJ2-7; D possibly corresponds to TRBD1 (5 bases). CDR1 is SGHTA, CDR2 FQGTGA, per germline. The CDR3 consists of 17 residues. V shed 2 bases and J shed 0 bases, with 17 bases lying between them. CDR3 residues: CASSLRVWGLDSYEQYF. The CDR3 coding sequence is TGTGCCAGCAGCTTACGCGTTTGGGGCCTCGACTCCTACGAGCAGTACTTC.

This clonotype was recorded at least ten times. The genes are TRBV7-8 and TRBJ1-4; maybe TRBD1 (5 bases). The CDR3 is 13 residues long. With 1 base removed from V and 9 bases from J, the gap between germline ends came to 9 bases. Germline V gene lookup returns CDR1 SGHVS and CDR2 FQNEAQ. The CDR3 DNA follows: TGTGCCAGCAGCTTAGGCAGGGCCAAAAAACTGTTTTTT. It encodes CASSLGRAKKLFF.

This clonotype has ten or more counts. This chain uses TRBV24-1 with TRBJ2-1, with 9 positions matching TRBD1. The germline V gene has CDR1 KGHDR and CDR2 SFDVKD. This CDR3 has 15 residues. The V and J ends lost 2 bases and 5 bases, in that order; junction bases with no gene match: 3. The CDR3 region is CATSDSGQGHNEQFF. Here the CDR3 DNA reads TGTGCCACCAGTGATTCGGGACAGGGACACAATGAGCAGTTCTTC.

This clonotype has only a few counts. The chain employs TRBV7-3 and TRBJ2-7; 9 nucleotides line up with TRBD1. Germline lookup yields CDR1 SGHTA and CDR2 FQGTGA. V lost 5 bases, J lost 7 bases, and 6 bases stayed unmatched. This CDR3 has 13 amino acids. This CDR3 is CASSAGQGKEQYF. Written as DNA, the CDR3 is TGTGCCAGCAGCGCCGGACAGGGGAAAGAGCAGTACTTC.

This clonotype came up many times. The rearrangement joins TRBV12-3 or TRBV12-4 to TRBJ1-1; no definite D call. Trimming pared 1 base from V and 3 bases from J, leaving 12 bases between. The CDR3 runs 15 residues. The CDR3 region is CASSLGRRRDTEAFF. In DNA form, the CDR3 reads TGTGCCAGCAGTTTAGGGCGGCGTCGGGACACTGAAGCTTTCTTT.

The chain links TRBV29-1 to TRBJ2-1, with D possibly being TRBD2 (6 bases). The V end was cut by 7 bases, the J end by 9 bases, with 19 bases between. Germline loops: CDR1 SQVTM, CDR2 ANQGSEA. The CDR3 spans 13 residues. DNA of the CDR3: TGCAGCGCTATCCTTACTCTCGGGGGTGAGCAGTTCTTC. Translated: CSAILTLGGEQFF.

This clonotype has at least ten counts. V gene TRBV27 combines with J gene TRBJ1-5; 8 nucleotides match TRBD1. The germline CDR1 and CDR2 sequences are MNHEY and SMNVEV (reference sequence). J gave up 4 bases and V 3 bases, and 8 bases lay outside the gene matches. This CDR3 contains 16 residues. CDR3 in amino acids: CASSLGRQGLNQPQHF. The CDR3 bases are TGTGCCAGCAGTTTGGGCCGACAGGGGTTGAATCAGCCCCAGCATTTT.

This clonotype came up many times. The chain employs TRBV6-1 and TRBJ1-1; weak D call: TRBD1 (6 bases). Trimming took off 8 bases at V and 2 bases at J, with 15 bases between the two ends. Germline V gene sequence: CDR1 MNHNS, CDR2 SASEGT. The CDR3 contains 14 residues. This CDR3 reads CASAEGVVNTEAFF. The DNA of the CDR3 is TGTGCCAGCGCCGAGGGGGTAGTCAACACTGAAGCTTTCTTT.

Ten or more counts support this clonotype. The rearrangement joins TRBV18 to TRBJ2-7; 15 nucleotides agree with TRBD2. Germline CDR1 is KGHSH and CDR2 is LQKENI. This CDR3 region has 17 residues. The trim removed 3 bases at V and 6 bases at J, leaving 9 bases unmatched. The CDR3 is CASSPRTSGGGYAEQYF. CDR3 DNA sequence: TGTGCCAGCTCACCCCGGACTAGCGGGGGGGGATATGCCGAGCAGTACTTC.

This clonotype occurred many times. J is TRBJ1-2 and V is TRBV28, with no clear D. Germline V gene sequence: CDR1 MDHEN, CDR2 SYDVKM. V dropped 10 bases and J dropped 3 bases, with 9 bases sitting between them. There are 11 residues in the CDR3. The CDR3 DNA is TGTGCCACCCTCCGGGACTATGGCTACACCTTC. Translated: CATLRDYGYTF.

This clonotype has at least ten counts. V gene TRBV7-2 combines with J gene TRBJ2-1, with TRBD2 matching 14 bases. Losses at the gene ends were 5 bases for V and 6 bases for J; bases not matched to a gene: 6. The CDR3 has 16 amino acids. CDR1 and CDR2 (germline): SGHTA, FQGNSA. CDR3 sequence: CASSLLTSGGVNEQFF. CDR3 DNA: TGTGCCAGCAGCCTCCTGACTAGCGGGGGGGTCAATGAGCAGTTCTTC.

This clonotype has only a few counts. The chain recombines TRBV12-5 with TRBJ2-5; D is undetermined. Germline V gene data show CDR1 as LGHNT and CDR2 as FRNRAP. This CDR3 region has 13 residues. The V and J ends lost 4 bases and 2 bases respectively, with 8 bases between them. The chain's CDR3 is CASGYWAQETQYF. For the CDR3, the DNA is TGTGCTAGTGGTTATTGGGCTCAAGAGACCCAGTACTTC. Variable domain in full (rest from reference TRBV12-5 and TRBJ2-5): DARVTQTPRHKVTEMGQEVTMRCQPILGHNTVFWYRQTMMQGLELLAYFRNRAPLDDSGMPKDRFSAEMPDATLATLKIQPSEPRDSAVYFCASGYWAQETQYFGPGTRLLVL.

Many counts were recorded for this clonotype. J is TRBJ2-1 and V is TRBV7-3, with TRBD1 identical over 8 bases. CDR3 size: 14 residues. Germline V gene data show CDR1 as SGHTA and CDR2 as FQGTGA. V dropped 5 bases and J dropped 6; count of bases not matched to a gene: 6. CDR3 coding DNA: TGTGCCAGCAGCAGCAGACAGGGGTTCAATGAGCAGTTCTTC. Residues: CASSSRQGFNEQFF.

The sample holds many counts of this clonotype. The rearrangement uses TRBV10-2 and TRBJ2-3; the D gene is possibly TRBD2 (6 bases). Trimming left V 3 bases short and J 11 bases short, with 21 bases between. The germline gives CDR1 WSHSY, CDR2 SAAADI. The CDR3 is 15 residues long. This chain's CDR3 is CASSELASPSQGQYF. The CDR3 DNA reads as TGCGCCAGCAGTGAACTAGCCTCCCCATCCCAGGGGCAGTATTTT.